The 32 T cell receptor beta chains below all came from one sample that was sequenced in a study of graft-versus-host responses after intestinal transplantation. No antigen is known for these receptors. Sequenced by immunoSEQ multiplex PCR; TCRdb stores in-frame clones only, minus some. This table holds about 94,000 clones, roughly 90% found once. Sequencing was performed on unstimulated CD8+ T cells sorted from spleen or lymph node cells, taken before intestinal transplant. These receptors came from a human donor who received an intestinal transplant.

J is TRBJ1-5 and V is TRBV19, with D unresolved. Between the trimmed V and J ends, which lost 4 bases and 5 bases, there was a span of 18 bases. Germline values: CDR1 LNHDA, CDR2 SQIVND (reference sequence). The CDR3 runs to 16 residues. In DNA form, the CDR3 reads TGTGCCAGTAGTACCGACCCCGGGGAAGGATATCAGCCCCAGCATTTT. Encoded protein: CASSTDPGEGYQPQHF.

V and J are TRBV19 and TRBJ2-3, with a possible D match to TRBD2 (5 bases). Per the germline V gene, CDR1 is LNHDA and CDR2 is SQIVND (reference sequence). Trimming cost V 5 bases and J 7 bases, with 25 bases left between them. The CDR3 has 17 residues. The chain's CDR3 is CASSPLAGGGVGNTQYF. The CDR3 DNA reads TGTGCCAGTAGTCCCCTAGCCGGAGGTGGTGTAGGGAATACGCAGTATTTT.

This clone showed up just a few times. The CDR3 region is CAGQKNTEAFF. The CDR3, as DNA: TGTGCCGGACAGAAGAACACTGAAGCTTTCTTT. The rearrangement joins TRBV30 to TRBJ1-1; tentatively, D is TRBD1 (6 bases). The length of the CDR3 is 11 residues. The V and J ends lost 8 bases and 1 base respectively, with 8 bases between them. The germline gives CDR1 GTSNPN, CDR2 SVGIG (reference sequence).

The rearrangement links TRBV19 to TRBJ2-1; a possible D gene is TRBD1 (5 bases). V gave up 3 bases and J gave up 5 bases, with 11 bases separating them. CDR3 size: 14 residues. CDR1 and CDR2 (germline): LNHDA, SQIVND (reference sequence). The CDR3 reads CASSMYAGNNEQFF. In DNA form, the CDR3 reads TGTGCCAGTAGTATGTATGCAGGGAACAATGAGCAGTTCTTC.

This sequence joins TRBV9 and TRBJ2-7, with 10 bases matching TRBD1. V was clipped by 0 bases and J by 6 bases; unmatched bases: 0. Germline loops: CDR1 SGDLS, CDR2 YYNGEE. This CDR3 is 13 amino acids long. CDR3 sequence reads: CASSVGTGGEQYF. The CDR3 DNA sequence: TGTGCCAGCAGCGTAGGGACAGGGGGCGAGCAGTACTTC.

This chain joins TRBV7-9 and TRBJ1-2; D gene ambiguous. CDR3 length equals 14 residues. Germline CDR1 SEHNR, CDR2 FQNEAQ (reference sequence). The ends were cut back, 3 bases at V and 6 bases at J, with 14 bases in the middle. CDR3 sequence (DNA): TGTGCCAGCAGCTTTAGCGATTGGAAGGATGGCTACACCTTC. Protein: CASSFSDWKDGYTF. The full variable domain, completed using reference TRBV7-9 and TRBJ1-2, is DTGVSQNPRHKITKRGQNVTFRCDPISEHNRLYWYRQTLGQGPEFLTYFQNEAQLEKSRLLSDRFSAERPKGSFSTLEIQRTEQGDSAMYLCASSFSDWKDGYTFGSGTRLTVV.

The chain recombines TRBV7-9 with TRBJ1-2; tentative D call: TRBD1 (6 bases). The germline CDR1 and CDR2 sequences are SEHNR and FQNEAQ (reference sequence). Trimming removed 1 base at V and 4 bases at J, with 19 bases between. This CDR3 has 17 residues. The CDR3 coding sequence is TGTGCCAGCAGCTTAGGGAAAGGACAGAATCTAGTCTATGGCTACACCTTC. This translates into CASSLGKGQNLVYGYTF. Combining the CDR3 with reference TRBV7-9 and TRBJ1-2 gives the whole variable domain DTGVSQNPRHKITKRGQNVTFRCDPISEHNRLYWYRQTLGQGPEFLTYFQNEAQLEKSRLLSDRFSAERPKGSFSTLEIQRTEQGDSAMYLCASSLGKGQNLVYGYTFGSGTRLTVV.

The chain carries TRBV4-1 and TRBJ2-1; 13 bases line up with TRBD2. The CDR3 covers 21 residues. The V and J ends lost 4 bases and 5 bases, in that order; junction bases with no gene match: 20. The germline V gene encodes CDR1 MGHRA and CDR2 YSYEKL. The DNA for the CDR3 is TGCGCCAGCAGCCTTCTCCGCTCACTAGCGGGAGGGCGGGGAGGTGACAATGAGCAGTTCTTC. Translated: CASSLLRSLAGGRGGDNEQFF.

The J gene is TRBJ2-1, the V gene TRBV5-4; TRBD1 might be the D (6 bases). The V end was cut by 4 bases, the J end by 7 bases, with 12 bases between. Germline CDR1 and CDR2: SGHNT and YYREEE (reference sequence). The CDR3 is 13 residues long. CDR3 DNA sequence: TGTGCCAGCAGCGAATTACAGGGAAATGAGCAGTTCTTC. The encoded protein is CASSELQGNEQFF.

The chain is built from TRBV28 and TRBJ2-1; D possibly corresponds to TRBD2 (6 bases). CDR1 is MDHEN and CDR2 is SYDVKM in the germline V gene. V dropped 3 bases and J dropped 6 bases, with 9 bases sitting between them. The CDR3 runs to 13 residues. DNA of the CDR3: TGTGCCAGCAGTTTTGGGACTGCCAATGAGCAGTTCTTC. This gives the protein CASSFGTANEQFF.

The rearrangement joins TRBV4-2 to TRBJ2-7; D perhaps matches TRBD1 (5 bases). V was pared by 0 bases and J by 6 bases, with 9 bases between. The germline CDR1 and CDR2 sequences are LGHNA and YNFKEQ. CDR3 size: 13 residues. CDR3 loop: CASSQDGRVEQYF. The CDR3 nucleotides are TGTGCCAGCAGCCAAGATGGCAGGGTCGAGCAGTACTTC.

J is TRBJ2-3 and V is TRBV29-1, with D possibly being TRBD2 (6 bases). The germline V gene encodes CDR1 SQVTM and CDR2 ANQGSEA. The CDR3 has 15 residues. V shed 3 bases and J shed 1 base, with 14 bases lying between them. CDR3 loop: CSVDRLGGGTDTQYF. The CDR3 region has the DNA TGCAGCGTTGATAGGTTGGGGGGAGGCACAGATACGCAGTATTTT.

The CDR3 loop is CASFPGASGNTIYF. The CDR3 nucleotides are TGTGCCAGTTTCCCAGGGGCCTCTGGAAACACCATATATTTT. This rearrangement joins TRBV19 to TRBJ1-3; the D gene is possibly TRBD1 (6 bases). Trimming left V 8 bases short and J 0 bases short, with 11 bases between. Germline CDR1 is LNHDA and CDR2 is SQIVND (reference sequence). The length of the CDR3 is 14 residues.

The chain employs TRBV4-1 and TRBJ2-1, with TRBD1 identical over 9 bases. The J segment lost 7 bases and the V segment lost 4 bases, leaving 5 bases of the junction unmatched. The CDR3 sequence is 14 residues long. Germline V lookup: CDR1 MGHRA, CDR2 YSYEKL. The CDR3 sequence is CASSPGTGWNEQFF. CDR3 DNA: TGCGCCAGCAGCCCCGGGACAGGGTGGAATGAGCAGTTCTTC.

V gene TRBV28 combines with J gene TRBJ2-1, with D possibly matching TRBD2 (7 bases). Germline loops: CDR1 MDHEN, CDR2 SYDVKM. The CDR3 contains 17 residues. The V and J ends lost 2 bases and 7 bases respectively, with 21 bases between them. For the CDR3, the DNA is TGTGCCAGCAGTTTAAGGGGGGGGGACTATAAGGAAAATGAGCAGTTCTTC. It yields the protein CASSLRGGDYKENEQFF. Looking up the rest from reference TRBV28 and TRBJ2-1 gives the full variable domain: DVKVTQSSRYLVKRTGEKVFLECVQDMDHENMFWYRQDPGLGLRLIYFSYDVKMKEKGDIPEGYSVSREKKERFSLILESASTNQTSMYLCASSLRGGDYKENEQFFGPGTRLTVL.

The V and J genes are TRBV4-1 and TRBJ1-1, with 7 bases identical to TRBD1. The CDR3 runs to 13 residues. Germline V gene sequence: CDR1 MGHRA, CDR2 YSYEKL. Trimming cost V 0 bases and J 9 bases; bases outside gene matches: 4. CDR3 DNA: TGCGCCAGCAGCCAAGATGACAGGGTGAAAGCTTTCTTT. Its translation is CASSQDDRVKAFF.

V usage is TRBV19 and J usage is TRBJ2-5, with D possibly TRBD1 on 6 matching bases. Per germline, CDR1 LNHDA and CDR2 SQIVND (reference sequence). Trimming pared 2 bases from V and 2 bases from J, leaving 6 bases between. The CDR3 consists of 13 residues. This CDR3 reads CASSITGQETQYF. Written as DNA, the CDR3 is TGTGCCAGTAGTATAACAGGGCAAGAGACCCAGTACTTC. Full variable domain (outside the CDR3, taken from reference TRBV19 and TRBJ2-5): DGGITQSPKYLFRKEGQNVTLSCEQNLNHDAMYWYRQDPGQGLRLIYYSQIVNDFQKGDIAEGYSVSREKKESFPLTVTSAQKNPTAFYLCASSITGQETQYFGPGTRLLVL.

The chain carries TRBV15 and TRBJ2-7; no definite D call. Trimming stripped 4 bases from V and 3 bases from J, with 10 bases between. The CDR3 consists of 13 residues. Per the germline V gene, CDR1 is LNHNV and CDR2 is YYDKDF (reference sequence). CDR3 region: CATSNNGFYEQYF. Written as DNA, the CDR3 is TGTGCCACCAGCAATAACGGGTTCTACGAGCAGTACTTC.

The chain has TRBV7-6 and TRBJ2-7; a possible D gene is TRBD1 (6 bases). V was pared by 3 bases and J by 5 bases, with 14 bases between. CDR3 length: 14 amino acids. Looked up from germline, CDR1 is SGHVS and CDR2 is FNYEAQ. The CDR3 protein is CASSLEQGLNEQYF. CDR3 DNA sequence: TGTGCCAGCAGCTTGGAGCAGGGGTTGAACGAGCAGTACTTC.

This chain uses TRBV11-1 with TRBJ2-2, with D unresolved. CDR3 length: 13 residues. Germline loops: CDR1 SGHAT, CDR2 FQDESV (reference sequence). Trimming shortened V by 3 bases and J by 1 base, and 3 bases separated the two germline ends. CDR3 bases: TGTGCCAGCAGCTTTCTGAACACCGGGGAGCTGTTTTTT. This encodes CASSFLNTGELFF.

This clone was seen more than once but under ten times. This chain's CDR3 is CASSPRQGDYGYTF. CDR3 nucleotides: TGTGCCAGCAGCCCCAGACAGGGCGACTATGGCTACACCTTC. The chain has TRBV6-5 and TRBJ1-2, with 7 bases matching TRBD1. The length of the CDR3 is 14 residues. Germline lookup yields CDR1 MNHEY and CDR2 SVGAGI. The trim removed 6 bases at V and 3 bases at J, leaving 7 bases unmatched.

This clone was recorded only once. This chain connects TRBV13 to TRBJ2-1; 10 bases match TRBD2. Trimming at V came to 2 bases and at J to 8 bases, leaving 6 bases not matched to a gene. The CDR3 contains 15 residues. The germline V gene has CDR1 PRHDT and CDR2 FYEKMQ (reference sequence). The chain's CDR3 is CASSLLSGGVDEQFF. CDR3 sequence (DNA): TGTGCCAGCAGCTTATTGAGCGGGGGGGTCGATGAGCAGTTCTTC.

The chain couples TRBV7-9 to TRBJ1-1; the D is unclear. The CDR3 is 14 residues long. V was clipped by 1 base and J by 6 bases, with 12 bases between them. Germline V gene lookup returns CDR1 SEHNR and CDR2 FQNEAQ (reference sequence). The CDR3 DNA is TGTGCCAGCAGCTTAGTTGCGGGGAGGGCTGAAGCTTTCTTT. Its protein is CASSLVAGRAEAFF.

CDR3 protein: CASSAGQGTYNEQFF. The CDR3 coding sequence is TGTGCCAGCAGCGCGGGACAGGGGACCTACAATGAGCAGTTCTTC. The rearrangement uses TRBV9 and TRBJ2-1; 10 bases map to TRBD1. V was clipped by 3 bases and J by 2 bases; unmatched bases: 2. This CDR3 has 15 amino acids. Germline assignment: CDR1 SGDLS and CDR2 YYNGEE.

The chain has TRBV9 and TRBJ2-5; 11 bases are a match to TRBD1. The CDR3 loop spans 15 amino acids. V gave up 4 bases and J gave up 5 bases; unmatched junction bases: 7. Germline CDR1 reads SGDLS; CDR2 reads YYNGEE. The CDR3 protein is CASSSRTGGWETQYF. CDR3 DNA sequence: TGTGCCAGCAGCTCAAGGACAGGGGGCTGGGAGACCCAGTACTTC.

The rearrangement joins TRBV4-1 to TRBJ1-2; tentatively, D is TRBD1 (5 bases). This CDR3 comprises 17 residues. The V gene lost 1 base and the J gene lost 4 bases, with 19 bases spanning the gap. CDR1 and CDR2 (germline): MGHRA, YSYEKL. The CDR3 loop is CASSQGPQVGTIYGYTF. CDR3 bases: TGCGCCAGCAGCCAAGGCCCACAGGTTGGGACTATCTATGGCTACACCTTC.

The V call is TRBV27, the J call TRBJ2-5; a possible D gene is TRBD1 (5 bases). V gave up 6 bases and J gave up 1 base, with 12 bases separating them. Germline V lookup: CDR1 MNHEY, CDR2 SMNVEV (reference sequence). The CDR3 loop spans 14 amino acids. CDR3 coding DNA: TGTGCCAGCAGGAAGTGGGGCCCCCAAGAGACCCAGTACTTC. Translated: CASRKWGPQETQYF.

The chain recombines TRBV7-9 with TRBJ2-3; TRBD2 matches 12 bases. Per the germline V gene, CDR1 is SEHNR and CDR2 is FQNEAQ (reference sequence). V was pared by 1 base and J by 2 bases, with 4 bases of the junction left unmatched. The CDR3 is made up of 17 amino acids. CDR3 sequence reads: CASSLGGLAGFTDTQYF. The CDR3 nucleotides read TGTGCCAGCAGCTTAGGAGGACTAGCGGGATTCACAGATACGCAGTATTTT.

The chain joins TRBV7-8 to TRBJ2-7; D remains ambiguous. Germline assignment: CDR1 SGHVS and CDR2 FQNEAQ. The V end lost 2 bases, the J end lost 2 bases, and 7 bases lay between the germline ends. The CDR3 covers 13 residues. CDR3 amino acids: CASSLYSPYEQYF. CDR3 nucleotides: TGTGCCAGCAGCTTATATAGCCCCTACGAGCAGTACTTC.

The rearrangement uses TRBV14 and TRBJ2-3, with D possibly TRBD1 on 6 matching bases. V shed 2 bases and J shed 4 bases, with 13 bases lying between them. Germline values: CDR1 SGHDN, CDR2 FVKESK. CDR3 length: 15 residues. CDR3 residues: CASSQQSTGPDTQYF. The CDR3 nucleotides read TGTGCCAGCAGCCAACAGTCCACAGGGCCAGATACGCAGTATTTT.

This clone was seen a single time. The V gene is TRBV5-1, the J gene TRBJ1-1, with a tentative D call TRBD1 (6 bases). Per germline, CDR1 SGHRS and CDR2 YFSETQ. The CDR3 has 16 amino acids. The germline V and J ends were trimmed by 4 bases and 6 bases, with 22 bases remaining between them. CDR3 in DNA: TGCGCCAGCAGCGTAAGGGGGGGGAAAGGAGGAGCTGAAGCTTTCTTT. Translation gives CASSVRGGKGGAEAFF.

The CDR3 sequence is CASSESRGVEQYF. The CDR3 DNA reads as TGCGCCAGCAGTGAGTCCAGGGGGGTGGAGCAGTACTTC. The genes are TRBV10-2 and TRBJ2-7; possible D gene TRBD1, 7 bases. The CDR3 runs 13 residues. V lost 0 bases and J 7 bases, leaving 10 bases between the germline ends. CDR1 WSHSY and CDR2 SAAADI come from the germline V gene.